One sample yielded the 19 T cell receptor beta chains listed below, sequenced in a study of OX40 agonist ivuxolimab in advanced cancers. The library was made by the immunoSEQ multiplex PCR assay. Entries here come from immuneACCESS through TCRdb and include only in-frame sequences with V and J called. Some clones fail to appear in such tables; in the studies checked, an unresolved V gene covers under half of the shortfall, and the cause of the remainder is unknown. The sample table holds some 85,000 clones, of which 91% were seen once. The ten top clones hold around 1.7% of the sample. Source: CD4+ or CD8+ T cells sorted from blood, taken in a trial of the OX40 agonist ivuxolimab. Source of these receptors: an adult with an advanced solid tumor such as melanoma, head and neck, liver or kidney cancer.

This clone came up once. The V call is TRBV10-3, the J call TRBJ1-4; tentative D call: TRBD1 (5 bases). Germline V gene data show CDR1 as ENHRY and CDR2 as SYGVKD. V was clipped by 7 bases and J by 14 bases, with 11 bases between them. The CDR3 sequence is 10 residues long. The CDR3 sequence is CAIIVRDLFF. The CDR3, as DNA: TGTGCCATCATTGTCAGGGATCTGTTTTTT.

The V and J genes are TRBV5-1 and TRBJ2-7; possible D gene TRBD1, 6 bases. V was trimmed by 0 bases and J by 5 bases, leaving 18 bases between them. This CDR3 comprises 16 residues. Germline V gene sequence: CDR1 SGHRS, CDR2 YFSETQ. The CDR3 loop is CASSLDLRGQGHEQYF. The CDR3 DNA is TGCGCCAGCAGCTTGGATCTTCGGGGTCAGGGGCACGAGCAGTACTTC.

The CDR3 DNA reads TGTGCCAGCAGCACATGGACAGGGTTAGAGACCCAGTACTTC. This encodes CASSTWTGLETQYF. The J gene is TRBJ2-5, the V gene TRBV11-3; 8 bases agree with TRBD1. V was clipped by 5 bases and J by 4 bases; unmatched bases: 6. The CDR3 spans 14 residues. CDR1 is SGHNT and CDR2 is YENEEA in the germline V gene.

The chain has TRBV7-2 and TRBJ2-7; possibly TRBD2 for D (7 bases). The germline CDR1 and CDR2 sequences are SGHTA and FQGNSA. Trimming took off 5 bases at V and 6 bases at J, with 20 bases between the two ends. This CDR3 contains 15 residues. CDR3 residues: CASSHLGGTTGEQYF. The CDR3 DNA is TGTGCCAGCAGCCACCTGGGAGGGACAACCGGCGAGCAGTACTTC.

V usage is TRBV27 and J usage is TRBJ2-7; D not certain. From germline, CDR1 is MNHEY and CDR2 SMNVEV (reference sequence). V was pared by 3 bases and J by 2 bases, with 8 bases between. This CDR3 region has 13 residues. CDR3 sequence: CASSLGRTYEQYF. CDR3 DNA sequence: TGTGCCAGCAGTTTGGGTCGAACCTACGAGCAGTACTTC.

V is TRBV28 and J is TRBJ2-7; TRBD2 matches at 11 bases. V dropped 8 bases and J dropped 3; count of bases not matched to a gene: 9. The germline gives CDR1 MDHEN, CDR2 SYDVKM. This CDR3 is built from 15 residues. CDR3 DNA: TGTGCCAGCTCAGGGCTAGCGGGAGGCATCTACGAGCAGTACTTC. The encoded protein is CASSGLAGGIYEQYF.

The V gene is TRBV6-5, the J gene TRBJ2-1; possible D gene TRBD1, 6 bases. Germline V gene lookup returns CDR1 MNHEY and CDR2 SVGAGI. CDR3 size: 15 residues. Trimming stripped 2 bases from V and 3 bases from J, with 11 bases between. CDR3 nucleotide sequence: TGTGCCAGCAGTTACCGTGGGACAAGCTACAATGAGCAGTTCTTC. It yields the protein CASSYRGTSYNEQFF.

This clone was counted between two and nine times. CDR3 residues: CASSLRTSGRWGSYEQYF. The DNA for the CDR3 is TGTGCCAGCAGCCTAAGGACTAGCGGGAGGTGGGGGTCCTACGAGCAGTACTTC. The chain combines TRBV11-2 with TRBJ2-7; TRBD2 agrees at 14 bases. This CDR3 has 18 amino acids. V lost 5 bases to trimming and J lost 1 base; unmatched junction nucleotides: 10. CDR1 SGHAT and CDR2 FQNNGV come from the germline V gene.

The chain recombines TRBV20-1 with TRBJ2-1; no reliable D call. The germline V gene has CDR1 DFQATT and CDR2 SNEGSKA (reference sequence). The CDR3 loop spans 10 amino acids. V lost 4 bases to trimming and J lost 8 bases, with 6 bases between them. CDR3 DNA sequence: TGCAGTGCTACTAGTTATGAGCAGTTCTTC. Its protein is CSATSYEQFF.

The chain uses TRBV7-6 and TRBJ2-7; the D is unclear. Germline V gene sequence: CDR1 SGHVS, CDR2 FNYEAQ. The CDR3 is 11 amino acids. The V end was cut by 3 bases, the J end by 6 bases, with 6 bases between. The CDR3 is CASSFLGEQYF. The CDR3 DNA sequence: TGTGCCAGCAGCTTTCTTGGCGAGCAGTACTTC.

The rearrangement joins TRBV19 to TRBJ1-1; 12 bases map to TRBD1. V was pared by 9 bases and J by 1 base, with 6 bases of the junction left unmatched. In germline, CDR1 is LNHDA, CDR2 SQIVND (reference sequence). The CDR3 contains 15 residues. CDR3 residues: CASWDRGLGNTEAFF. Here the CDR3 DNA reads TGTGCCAGCTGGGACAGGGGGCTTGGGAACACTGAAGCTTTCTTT. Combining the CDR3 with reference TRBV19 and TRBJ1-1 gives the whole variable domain DGGITQSPKYLFRKEGQNVTLSCEQNLNHDAMYWYRQDPGQGLRLIYYSQIVNDFQKGDIAEGYSVSREKKESFPLTVTSAQKNPTAFYLCASWDRGLGNTEAFFGQGTRLTVV.

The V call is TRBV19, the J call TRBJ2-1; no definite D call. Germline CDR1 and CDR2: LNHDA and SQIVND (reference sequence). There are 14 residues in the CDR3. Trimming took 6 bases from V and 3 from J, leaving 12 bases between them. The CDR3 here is CASRGGEYYNEQFF. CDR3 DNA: TGTGCCAGTAGGGGTGGCGAATACTACAATGAGCAGTTCTTC.

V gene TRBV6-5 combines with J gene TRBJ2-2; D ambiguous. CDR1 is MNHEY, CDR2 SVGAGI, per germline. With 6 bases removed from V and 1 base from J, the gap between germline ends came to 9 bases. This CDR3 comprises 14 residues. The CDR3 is CASSFSMNTGELFF. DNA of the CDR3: TGTGCCAGCAGCTTCTCCATGAACACCGGGGAGCTGTTTTTT.

The chain's CDR3 is CASSPGTGRNYGYTF. The CDR3, as DNA: TGTGCCAGCAGCCCCGGGACAGGGAGAAACTATGGCTACACCTTC. The chain couples TRBV27 to TRBJ1-2, with TRBD1 identical over 9 bases. V dropped 6 bases and J dropped 2; count of bases not matched to a gene: 7. Germline CDR1 is MNHEY and CDR2 is SMNVEV (reference sequence). This CDR3 spans 15 amino acids.

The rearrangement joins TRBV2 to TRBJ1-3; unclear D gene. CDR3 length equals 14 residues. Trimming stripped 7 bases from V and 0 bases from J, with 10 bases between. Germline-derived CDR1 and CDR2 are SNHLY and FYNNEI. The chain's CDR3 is CASMVHSSGNTIYF. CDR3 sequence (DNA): TGTGCCAGCATGGTTCACAGCTCTGGAAACACCATATATTTT.

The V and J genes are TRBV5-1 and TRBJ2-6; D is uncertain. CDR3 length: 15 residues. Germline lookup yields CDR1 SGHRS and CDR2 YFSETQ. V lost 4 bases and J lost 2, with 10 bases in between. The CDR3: CASSVKEAGANVLTF. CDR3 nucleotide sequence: TGCGCCAGCAGCGTCAAAGAAGCTGGGGCCAACGTCCTGACTTTC.

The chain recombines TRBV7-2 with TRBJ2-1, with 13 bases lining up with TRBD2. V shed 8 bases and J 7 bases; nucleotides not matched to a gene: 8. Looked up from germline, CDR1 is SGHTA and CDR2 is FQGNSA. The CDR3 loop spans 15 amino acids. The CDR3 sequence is CASGLGTSGTNEQFF. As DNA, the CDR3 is TGTGCCAGCGGACTAGGGACTAGCGGGACTAATGAGCAGTTCTTC. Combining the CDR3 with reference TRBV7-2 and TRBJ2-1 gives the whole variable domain GAGVSQSPSNKVTEKGKDVELRCDPISGHTALYWYRQSLGQGLEFLIYFQGNSAPDKSGLPSDRFSAERTGGSVSTLTIQRTQQEDSAVYLCASGLGTSGTNEQFFGPGTRLTVL.

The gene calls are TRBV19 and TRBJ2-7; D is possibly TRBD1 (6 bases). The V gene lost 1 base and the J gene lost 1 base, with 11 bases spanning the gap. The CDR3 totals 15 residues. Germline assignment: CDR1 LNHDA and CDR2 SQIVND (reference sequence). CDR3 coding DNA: TGTGCCAGTAGTATAGCTGCCCAGGGGTCCTACGAGCAGTACTTC. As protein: CASSIAAQGSYEQYF.

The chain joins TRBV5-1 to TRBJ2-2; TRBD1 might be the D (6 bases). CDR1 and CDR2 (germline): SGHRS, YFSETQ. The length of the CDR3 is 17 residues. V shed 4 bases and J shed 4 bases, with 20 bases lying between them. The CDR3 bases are TGCGCCAGCAGCCTATTGGGACAAACATTTCCCACCGGGGAGCTGTTTTTT. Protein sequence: CASSLLGQTFPTGELFF.